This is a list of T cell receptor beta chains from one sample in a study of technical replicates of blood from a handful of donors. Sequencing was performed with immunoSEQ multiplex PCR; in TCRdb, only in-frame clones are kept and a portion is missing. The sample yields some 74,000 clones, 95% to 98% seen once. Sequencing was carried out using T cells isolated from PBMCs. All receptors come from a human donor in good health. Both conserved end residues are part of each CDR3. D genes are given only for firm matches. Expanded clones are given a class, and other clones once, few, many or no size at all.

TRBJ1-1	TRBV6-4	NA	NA	TGTGCCAGCAGGGACGGGGCGAACACTGAAGCTTTCTTT	CASRDGANTEAFF
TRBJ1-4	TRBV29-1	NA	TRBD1	TGCAGCGTTGCCGACAGGGGTGGAAATGAAAAACTGTTTTTT	CSVADRGGNEKLFF
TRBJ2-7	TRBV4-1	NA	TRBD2	TGCGCCAGCAGCCTCCGACTAGCGGCCTACGAGCAGTACTTC	CASSLRLAAYEQYF
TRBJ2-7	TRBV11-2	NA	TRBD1	TGTGCCAGCAGCCAGGGGGCCGAGCAGTACTTC	CASSQGAEQYF
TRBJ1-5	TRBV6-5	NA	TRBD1	TGTGCCAGCAGTCCAGACAGGGCTTATCAGCCCCAGCATTTT	CASSPDRAYQPQHF
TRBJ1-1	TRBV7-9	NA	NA	TGTGCCAGCAGCTTGGGGCACAATACTGAAGCTTTCTTT	CASSLGHNTEAFF
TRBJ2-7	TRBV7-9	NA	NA	TGTGCCAGCAGCTCCTACTACGAGCAGTACTTC	CASSSYYEQYF
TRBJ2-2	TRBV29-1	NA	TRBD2	TGCAGCGTTGATAATAGTGAGCGGGACTCTAATAGCCGGGAGCTGTTTTTT	CSVDNSERDSNSRELFF
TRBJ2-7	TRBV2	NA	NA	TGTGCCGATCAGTTATATGACGGGACCTACGAGCAGTACTTC	CADQLYDGTYEQYF
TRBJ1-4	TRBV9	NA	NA	TGTGCCAGCAGCGAGGGAGGGGATGAAAAACTGTTTTTT	CASSEGGDEKLFF
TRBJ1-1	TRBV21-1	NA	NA	TGTGCCAGCAGCAAAAAGCCCAGGGGGTTGAACACTGAAGCTTTCTTT	CASSKKPRGLNTEAFF
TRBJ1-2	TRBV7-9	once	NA	TGTGCCAGCAGCTTAATTGGGCCTGTTAACTATGGCTACACCTTC	CASSLIGPVNYGYTF
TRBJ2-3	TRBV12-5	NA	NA	TGTGCTAGTGGTTTTGCTACTGGTCCTACAGGGAGCACAGATACGCAGTATTTT	CASGFATGPTGSTDTQYF
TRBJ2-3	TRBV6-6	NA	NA	TGTGCCAGCACCGATAGACAGTCTAGCGTGGATACGCAGTATTTT	CASTDRQSSVDTQYF
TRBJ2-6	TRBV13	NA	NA	TGTGCCAGCAGCTTGAGGGGGCGAGGGGGGATCGGTGTATACGGGGCCAACGTCCTGACTTTC	CASSLRGRGGIGVYGANVLTF
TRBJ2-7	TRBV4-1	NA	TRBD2	TGCGCCAGCAGCCAAGCCGGGACTAGAAGGGACGAGCAGTACTTC	CASSQAGTRRDEQYF
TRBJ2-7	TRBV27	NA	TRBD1	TGTGCCAGCGGACAGGGAGTCCTAAACTACGAGCAGTACTTC	CASGQGVLNYEQYF
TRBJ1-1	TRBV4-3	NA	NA	TGCGCCAGCAGCCAAGAAGTCTCAGGCACTGAAGCTTTCTTT	CASSQEVSGTEAFF
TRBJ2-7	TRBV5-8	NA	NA	TGTGCCAGCAGCTTAAGGGGCGCCTCCTACGAGCAGTACTTC	CASSLRGASYEQYF
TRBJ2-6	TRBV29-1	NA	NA	TGCAGCGTTCAAGGGGGGGATCACTCTGGGGCCAACGTCCTGACTTTC	CSVQGGDHSGANVLTF
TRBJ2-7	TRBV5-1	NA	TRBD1	TGCGCCAGCAGCTTGGGTGGGACAGTCCTCGAGCAGTACTTC	CASSLGGTVLEQYF
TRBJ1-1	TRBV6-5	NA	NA	TGTGCCACCCGGTGGAGGGTTGGTACTGAAGCTTTCTTT	CATRWRVGTEAFF
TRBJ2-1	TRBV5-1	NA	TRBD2	TGCGCCAGCAGTGATGGGAGGGCCTCCATTGAGCAGTTCTTC	CASSDGRASIEQFF
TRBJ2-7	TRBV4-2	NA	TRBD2	TGTGCCAGCAGCCAGGATTTAGGACTAGCGGCTTACGAGCAGTACTTC	CASSQDLGLAAYEQYF
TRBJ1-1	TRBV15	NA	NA	TGTGCCACCAGCATGGGAGGGAACACTGAAGCTTTCTTT	CATSMGGNTEAFF
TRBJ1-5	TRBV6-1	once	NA	TGTGCCAGCAGTGAAGCAGCCTATCAGCCCCAGCATTTT	CASSEAAYQPQHF
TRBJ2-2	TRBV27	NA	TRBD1	TGTGCCAGCAGTTTAGTAGGGGGCAACACCGGGGAGCTGTTTTTT	CASSLVGGNTGELFF
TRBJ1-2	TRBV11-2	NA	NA	TGTGCCAGCAGCTTAGAGGGGCAGAATGGCTACACCTTC	CASSLEGQNGYTF
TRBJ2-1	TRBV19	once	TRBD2	TGTGCCAGTAGTATTCCCTGGCGGGAGATGGGGAATGAGCAGTTCTTC	CASSIPWREMGNEQFF
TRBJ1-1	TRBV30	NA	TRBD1	TGTGCTCTCACACAGGGGCCGAACACTGAAGCTTTCTTT	CALTQGPNTEAFF
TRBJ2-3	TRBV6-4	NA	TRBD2	TGTGCCAGCAAGATAGCGGGAGAGGCAGATACGCAGTATTTT	CASKIAGEADTQYF
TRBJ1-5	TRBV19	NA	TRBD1	TGTGCCAGTAGTACGCGACAGGGTGCTTTCCAGCCCCAGCATTTT	CASSTRQGAFQPQHF
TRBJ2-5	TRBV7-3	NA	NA	TGTGCCAGCAGTCGAGAGACCCAGTACTTC	CASSRETQYF
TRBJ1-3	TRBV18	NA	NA	TGTGCCAGCTCACCCTTCACCAGCTCTGGAAACACCATATATTTT	CASSPFTSSGNTIYF
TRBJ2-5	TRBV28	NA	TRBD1	TGTGCCAGCAGAAAAGGACAGGGCGGGACCCAGTACTTC	CASRKGQGGTQYF
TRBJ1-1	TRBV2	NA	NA	TGTGCCAGCAGTGAAGCTCCGGAAGGGATAGCGGCTTTCTTT	CASSEAPEGIAAFF
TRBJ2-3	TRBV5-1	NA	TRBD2	TGCGCCAGCAGCTTGGTAGCGGGGCGTAGCACAGATACGCAGTATTTT	CASSLVAGRSTDTQYF
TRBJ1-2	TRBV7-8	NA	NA	TGTGCCAGCACCGAGATAGGGAGTGGCTACACCTTC	CASTEIGSGYTF
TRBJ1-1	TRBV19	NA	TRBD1	TGTGCCAGTAAGGAGGGGGCAACTGAAGCTTTCTTT	CASKEGATEAFF
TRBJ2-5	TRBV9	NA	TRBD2	TGTGCCAGCAGCGTAGGACTAGCGGTTACAGAGACCCAGTACTTC	CASSVGLAVTETQYF
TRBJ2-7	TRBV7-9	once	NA	TGTGCCAGCAGCTCCCCACAGGGTGTCCACGAGCAGTACTTC	CASSSPQGVHEQYF
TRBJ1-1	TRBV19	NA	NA	TGTGCCAGTAGAACAGGGCTCTTCACTGAAGCTTTCTTT	CASRTGLFTEAFF
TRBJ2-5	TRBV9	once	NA	TGTGCCAGCAGCGCAGCACTAGCCCTCCAAGAGACCCAGTACTTC	CASSAALALQETQYF
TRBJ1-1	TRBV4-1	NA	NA	TGCGCCAGCAGCCCCCAGGTGAACACTGAAGCTTTCTTT	CASSPQVNTEAFF
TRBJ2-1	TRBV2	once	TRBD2	TGTGCCAGCTTAGCGGGAGTACATGAGCAGTTCTTC	CASLAGVHEQFF